This TCR beta chain is drawn from a study of T cell changes during pregnancy in multiple sclerosis. TCRdb's copy holds only in-frame clones and misses some; the assay was immunoSEQ multiplex PCR. The sample carries some 120,000 clones, around 93% recorded once. J gave up 5 bases and V 6 bases, and 9 bases lay outside the gene matches. The CDR3 contains 15 residues. The V gene's germline CDR1 is MNHEY and CDR2 SVGAGI. The chain uses TRBV6-5 and TRBJ2-1; 8 bases fit TRBD2. The TCR sequence derives from a female donor with multiple sclerosis, enrolled in a pregnancy study. The input for sequencing was peripheral blood, taken before pregnancy. CDR3 sequence: CASRQHSGEDNEQFF. In nucleotides, the CDR3 is TGTGCCAGCAGGCAACATAGCGGGGAAGACAATGAGCAGTTCTTC.